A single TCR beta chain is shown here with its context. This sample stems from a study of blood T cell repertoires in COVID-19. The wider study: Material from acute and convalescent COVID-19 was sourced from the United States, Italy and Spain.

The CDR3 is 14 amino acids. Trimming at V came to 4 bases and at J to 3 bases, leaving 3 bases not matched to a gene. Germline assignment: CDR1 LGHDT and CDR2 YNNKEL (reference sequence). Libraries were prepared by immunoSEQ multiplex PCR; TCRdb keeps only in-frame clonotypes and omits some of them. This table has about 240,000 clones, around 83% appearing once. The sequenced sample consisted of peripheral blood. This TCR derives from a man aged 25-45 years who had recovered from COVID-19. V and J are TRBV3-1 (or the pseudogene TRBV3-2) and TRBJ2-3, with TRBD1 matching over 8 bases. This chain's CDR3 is CASSPRTGTDTQYF. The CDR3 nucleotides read TGTGCCAGCAGCCCCCGGACAGGGACAGATACGCAGTATTTT.